This T cell receptor (beta chain) was profiled in a study of T cells in women clearing cervical HPV infection. Turning to the study itself: Case blood was drawn when the lesion was first found; control blood after infection became undetectable. Case blood was drawn a median about 150 days after lesion detection.

From germline, CDR1 is KGHSH and CDR2 LQKENI. The CDR3 is made up of 12 amino acids. Notes on this clone: Its antigen is unknown. Read data end 3 residues before the CDR3 end; the end is taken from the germline J gene.

The data were produced by immunoSEQ multiplex PCR, yet TCRdb's version contains in-frame clones alone and is incomplete. This table holds around 13,000 clones. Study outcomes and limitations: Repertoire richness, not evenness, was significantly elevated in CIN3+ cases versus controls.

The clonotype comes from a woman aged 18-70 years with a cervical HPV16 infection that either progressed to CIN3+ or cleared (not recorded which). The V and J genes are TRBV18 and TRBJ2-3; D not resolved. The sequenced sample consisted of blood buffy coat. Here the CDR3 reads CASSPRQETQYF. The covered CDR3 bases are TGTGCCAGCTCACCCAGGCAAGAGACG.